These 23 T cell receptor beta chains share one sample of origin, sequenced in a study of metastatic and nonmetastatic thyroid tumors (dated by TCRdb to 2018 to 2020). Library preparation was by PCR. Sequencing took place on an Illumina HiSeq 4000. TCRdb reworked the public reads: Q25 trimming with fastp, MiXCR clone assembly, productive beta chains retained. The sample table shows 53,000 or so clones, and 20% to 25% are seen once. The ten largest clones represent 3.5% to 5% of the sample. Before undergoing thyroid surgery, none of the patients had been given any kind of treatment. The material sequenced was blood. The source is a female donor with papillary thyroid cancer or a benign thyroid nodule (not recorded which). Some clones in this sample may be carry-over from other donors' samples.

V usage is TRBV5-1 and J usage is TRBJ1-5, with a possible D match to TRBD1 (6 bases). Per germline, CDR1 SGHRS and CDR2 YFSETQ. V was cut by 4 bases and J by 2 bases, with 16 bases left in between. The CDR3 consists of 16 residues. In DNA, the CDR3 is TGCGCCAGCAGCCTCAACAGGGTGAGAGGCAATCAGCCCCAGCATTTT. Its protein product is CASSLNRVRGNQPQHF. The whole variable domain, remainder taken from reference TRBV5-1 and TRBJ1-5, is KAGVTQTPRYLIKTRGQQVTLSCSPISGHRSVSWYQQTPGQGLQFLFEYFSETQRNKGNFPGRFSGRQFSNSRSEMNVSTLELGDSALYLCASSLNRVRGNQPQHFGDGTRLSIL.

As for this clone: One end of the junction varies from germline; a read error may be responsible. The V call is TRBV20-1, the J call TRBJ2-1, with 8 nucleotides matching TRBD2. Germline-derived CDR1 and CDR2 are DFQATT and SNEGSKA (reference sequence). The CDR3 runs 14 residues. DNA for the CDR3: TGCAGGGCTAAGCCTGGACTAGCTGGAGGTGAGCAGTTCTTC. It specifies CRAKPGLAGGEQFF.

The V call is TRBV2, the J call TRBJ1-5; D is perhaps TRBD1 (5 bases). Germline V gene lookup returns CDR1 SNHLY and CDR2 FYNNEI. With 6 bases removed from V and 8 bases from J, the gap between germline ends came to 14 bases. CDR3 length: 13 residues. CDR3 sequence (DNA): TGTGCCAGCAGCGAGACAGCCCGGGAGCCCCAGCATTTT. As protein: CASSETAREPQHF. The full variable domain, its missing parts supplied by reference TRBV2 and TRBJ1-5, is EPEVTQTPSHQVTQMGQEVILRCVPISNHLYFYWYRQILGQKVEFLVSFYNNEISEKSEIFDDQFSVERPDGSNFTLKIRSTKLEDSAMYFCASSETAREPQHFGDGTRLSIL.

Remarks on this clone: One end of the junction is discordant with germline, which a read error may explain. V and J are TRBV27 and TRBJ2-5; 11 bases match TRBD2. CDR3 size: 14 residues. Germline loops: CDR1 MNHEY, CDR2 SMNVEV (reference sequence). The CDR3 here is CASSVTSGKGTQCF. CDR3 coding DNA: TGTGCCAGCAGTGTGACTAGCGGGAAAGGGACCCAGTGCTTC.

This clone was seen repeatedly, ten times or more. V gene TRBV5-1 combines with J gene TRBJ2-7, with D maybe TRBD1 (6 bases). The CDR3 is made up of 12 amino acids. The ends were cut back, 7 bases at V and 6 bases at J, with 14 bases in the middle. The germline CDR1 and CDR2 sequences are SGHRS and YFSETQ. The CDR3 DNA is TGCGCCAGCGGAGAACAGGGAATCGAGCAGTACTTC. This encodes CASGEQGIEQYF.

This clone has just a few counts. One base away lies a much larger clone, so this may be a sequencing read error. Within the sample, other DNA sequences also encode this same CDR3. The chain joins TRBV29-1 to TRBJ1-2, with 8 bases aligning to TRBD1. In germline, CDR1 is SQVTM, CDR2 ANQGSEA. The CDR3 sequence is 13 residues long. Here the CDR3 reads CSVEDRGSSGYTF. Here the CDR3 DNA reads TGCAGCGTAGAAGACAGGGGATCCTCTGGCTACACCTTC.

About this clone itself: In this CDR3 the conserved last residue, phenylalanine or tryptophan, is missing, so a read error is likely. The chain uses TRBV27 and TRBJ1-1; TRBD1 matches at 8 bases. Germline loops: CDR1 MNHEY, CDR2 SMNVEV (reference sequence). The junction had 14 bases not matched to a gene; V was cut back by 10 bases and J by 4 bases. The CDR3 covers 15 residues. The CDR3 DNA reads TGTGCCACGAGTTTATGGCAGGGGGCAAGCACTGAAGCTTTCTAT. This translates into CATSLWQGASTEAFY.

This clone was found many times. The rearrangement joins TRBV6-1 to TRBJ2-7, with D perhaps matching TRBD1 (6 bases). The germline V gene has CDR1 MNHNS and CDR2 SASEGT. This CDR3 is 15 amino acids long. Trimming cost V 0 bases and J 3 bases, with 12 bases left between them. In DNA, the CDR3 is TGTGCCAGCAGTGAAGCGCTAGGACAGAGCTACGAGCAGTACTTC. This encodes CASSEALGQSYEQYF.

This clone was counted at least ten times. V is TRBV7-9 and J is TRBJ2-2; D remains ambiguous. V shed 2 bases and J shed 6 bases, with 7 bases lying between them. The CDR3 covers 13 residues. In germline, CDR1 is SEHNR, CDR2 FQNEAQ (reference sequence). The CDR3 DNA reads as TGTGCCAGCAGCTTATCTGGCGCCGGGGAGCTGTTTTTT. It yields the protein CASSLSGAGELFF.

J is TRBJ2-7 and V is TRBV30; 13 bases map to TRBD2. Per the germline V gene, CDR1 is GTSNPN and CDR2 is SVGIG (reference sequence). The CDR3 is made up of 15 amino acids. The CDR3 loop is CEGRWTSGSSYEQYF. Written as DNA, the CDR3 is TGTGAAGGGAGGTGGACTAGCGGGAGCTCGTACGAGCAGTACTTC.

A note on this clone: Because the CDR3 is missing its conserved closing phenylalanine or tryptophan, this is likely a read error. The V and J genes are TRBV7-2 and TRBJ2-7; TRBD1 aligns across 9 bases. The J segment lost 4 bases and the V segment lost 5 bases, leaving 9 bases of the junction unmatched. Germline values: CDR1 SGHTA, CDR2 FQGNSA. The CDR3 sequence is 15 residues long. The CDR3 spells CASSHQTGGGYEQYL. CDR3 sequence (DNA): TGTGCCAGCAGCCACCAGACAGGGGGAGGGTACGAGCAGTACCTC.

There are many counts of this clone. The chain employs TRBV6-1 and TRBJ2-3, with 7 bases identical to TRBD1. This CDR3 comprises 15 residues. J was trimmed by 2 bases and V by 7 bases; bases with no gene match: 9. The germline V gene encodes CDR1 MNHNS and CDR2 SASEGT. The CDR3 reads CASITGQVNTDTQYF. CDR3 sequence (DNA): TGTGCCAGCATTACAGGACAGGTCAACACAGATACGCAGTATTTT.

This clone was found many times. Given a much more abundant clone one base away, this may be a read error. The chain carries TRBV5-1 and TRBJ2-1, with 11 nucleotides matching TRBD2. V trimming: 5 bases; J trimming: 8 bases; junction bases outside the gene matches: 9. This CDR3 is 15 amino acids long. Looked up from germline, CDR1 is SGHRS and CDR2 is YFSETQ. CDR3 sequence: CASRLAGGLDDEQFF. Here the CDR3 DNA reads TGCGCCAGCAGGCTAGCGGGAGGCCTCGACGATGAGCAGTTCTTC.

A few counts support this clone. Given a much more abundant clone one base away, this may be a read error. The chain links TRBV5-1 to TRBJ2-3, with no clear D. CDR1 is SGHRS, CDR2 YFSETQ, per germline. The CDR3 has 15 amino acids. The CDR3, as DNA: TGCGCCAACAGCTCGGATAGGGCGACCCTAAACACGCAGTATTTT. Translation: CANSSDRATLNTQYF.

The chain recombines TRBV11-2 with TRBJ2-1, with 11 bases that match TRBD2. The CDR3 has 16 residues. Germline V gene data show CDR1 as SGHAT and CDR2 as FQNNGV. V dropped 5 bases and J dropped 5; count of bases not matched to a gene: 8. CDR3 region: CASSPMTSGIHNEQFF. CDR3 nucleotides: TGTGCCAGCAGCCCCATGACTAGCGGGATACACAATGAGCAGTTCTTC.

The table lists this clone with a count of one. The genes are TRBV6-2 or TRBV6-3 and TRBJ1-5; no clear D. This CDR3 spans 14 amino acids. Germline CDR1 is MNHEY and CDR2 is SVGEGT. Between the trimmed V and J ends, which lost 8 bases and 2 bases, there was a span of 13 bases. Here the CDR3 reads CASSTYSGNQPQHF. The DNA of the CDR3 is TGTGCCAGCTCAACCTACAGCGGCAATCAGCCCCAGCATTTT.

This clone came up many times. The chain employs TRBV28 and TRBJ1-1; maybe TRBD1 (6 bases). The CDR3 runs 12 residues. CDR1 and CDR2 (germline): MDHEN, SYDVKM. The V and J ends lost 5 bases and 7 bases respectively, with 11 bases between them. The CDR3 loop reads CASSIQGGEAFF. Here the CDR3 DNA reads TGTGCCAGCAGTATACAGGGTGGTGAAGCTTTCTTT.

This clone was seen a handful of times. The junction does not match germline at one end; this may be a read error. The sample contains more than one DNA sequence encoding this CDR3. The rearrangement uses TRBV6-1 and TRBJ2-7; no firm D call. Germline V gene data show CDR1 as MNHNS and CDR2 as SASEGT. The CDR3 sequence is 12 residues long. CDR3 DNA sequence: TGCGCCAGCCAGCGTGTGTCCTACGAGCAGTACTTC. This encodes CASQRVSYEQYF.

This clone was found many times. J is TRBJ2-7 and V is TRBV12-3 or TRBV12-4; 7 nucleotides match TRBD1. The CDR3 runs 11 residues. V dropped 5 bases and J dropped 11; count of bases not matched to a gene: 6. The DNA of the CDR3 is TGTGCCAGCAGTACGACAGGGAAGGAGTACTTC. This sequence encodes CASSTTGKEYF.

This clone was counted at least ten times. The V call is TRBV7-6, the J call TRBJ2-1; TRBD2 matches 13 bases. V lost 5 bases, J lost 10 bases, and 11 bases stayed unmatched. Looked up from germline, CDR1 is SGHVS and CDR2 is FNYEAQ. The CDR3 extends over 16 amino acids. The CDR3: CASSPRGTSGIREQFF. The CDR3 DNA reads TGTGCCAGCAGCCCAAGGGGGACTAGCGGGATCCGGGAGCAGTTCTTC.

The J gene is TRBJ2-1, the V gene TRBV30; D gene uncertain. The CDR3 contains 13 residues. Per the germline V gene, CDR1 is GTSNPN and CDR2 is SVGIG (reference sequence). Trimming cost V 0 bases and J 4 bases, with 7 bases left between them. In DNA, the CDR3 is TGTGCCTGGAGTGTTGAGACTTACAATGAGCAGTTCTTC. Translating it yields CAWSVETYNEQFF. The full variable domain, completed using reference TRBV30 and TRBJ2-1, is SQTIHQWPATLVQPVGSPLSLECTVEGTSNPNLYWYRQAAGRGLQLLFYSVGIGQISSEVPQNLSASRPQDRQFILSSKKLLLSDSGFYLCAWSVETYNEQFFGPGTRLTVL.

This clone was observed at least ten times. This rearrangement joins TRBV6-1 to TRBJ1-2, with D tentatively TRBD1 (6 bases). This CDR3 has 14 residues. Germline V gene data show CDR1 as MNHNS and CDR2 as SASEGT. V gave up 6 bases and J gave up 3 bases, with 14 bases separating them. CDR3 sequence reads: CASRLGGTDYGYTF. CDR3 bases: TGTGCCAGCAGACTAGGGGGGACGGACTATGGCTACACCTTC.

This clone was counted many times. The chain couples TRBV20-1 to TRBJ2-5, with D possibly TRBD2 on 7 matching bases. Germline CDR1 reads DFQATT; CDR2 reads SNEGSKA (reference sequence). Trimming took 0 bases from V and 5 from J, leaving 16 bases between them. The CDR3 sequence is 15 residues long. The CDR3 DNA reads as TGCAGTGCTAGAGATGGGGGGGACACCTGGGAGACCCAGTACTTC. This encodes CSARDGGDTWETQYF.